This TCR beta chain is from a study of control samples from healthy donors and cancer patients. The CDR3 loop spans 14 amino acids. Germline CDR1 and CDR2: SGHNT and YYREEE (reference sequence). With 3 bases removed from V and 7 bases from J, the gap between germline ends came to 14 bases. The sample holds a few counts of this clone. Profiling relied on immunoSEQ multiplex PCR, and the TCRdb table lists in-frame clones only, not all of them. This table holds roughly 130,000 clones, approximately 90% found once. This sequence was found in a man aged 18 to 35 in good health. The specimen sequenced was blood. The chain employs TRBV5-4 and TRBJ1-5, with D perhaps TRBD1 (5 bases). CDR3 nucleotides: TGTGCCAGCAGCTCGGGGGTGACGGGGCAGCCCCAGCATTTT. As protein: CASSSGVTGQPQHF.